Presented here are 2 T cell receptor beta chains from one specimen sequenced in a study of T cells in localized non-small cell lung cancer. The protocol was immunoSEQ multiplex PCR, while the TCRdb copy is restricted to in-frame clones and leaves out a portion. The table has about 79,000 clones, approximately 90% seen once. Sequences were derived from peripheral blood, sampled before any cancer treatment. All receptors come from a woman between 35 and 70 years old with stage I squamous cell lung carcinoma.

The J gene is TRBJ1-6, the V gene TRBV6-1, with a possible D match to TRBD1 (6 bases). The CDR3 consists of 13 residues. Trimming removed 7 bases from V and 11 bases from J, with 15 bases in between. The germline V gene encodes CDR1 MNHNS and CDR2 SASEGT. The CDR3 region has the DNA TGTGCCAGCACGGTAAAAACAGGGACACCCCTCCACTTT. Its translation is CASTVKTGTPLHF.

The V and J genes are TRBV2 and TRBJ1-5; D is undetermined. The CDR3 runs 12 residues. Per the germline V gene, CDR1 is SNHLY and CDR2 is FYNNEI. V was cut by 3 bases and J by 6 bases, with 6 bases left in between. The CDR3 spells CASSEEIQPQHF. The CDR3 bases are TGTGCCAGCAGTGAGGAGATTCAGCCCCAGCATTTT.